One and the same sample provided the 30 T cell receptor beta chains below, sequenced in a study of blood T cell repertoires in COVID-19. Here immunoSEQ multiplex PCR was the method, and the copy in TCRdb shows in-frame clones only, minus some. In the table there are about 360,000 clones, approximately 86% of which are singletons. The sample taken for sequencing was peripheral blood. These receptors were obtained from a human donor in a cohort sampled during active COVID-19.

The rearrangement joins TRBV30 to TRBJ1-2, with 10 bases lining up with TRBD1. This CDR3 has 14 residues. CDR1 and CDR2 (germline): GTSNPN, SVGIG (reference sequence). The V and J ends lost 4 bases and 3 bases, in that order; junction bases with no gene match: 5. The CDR3 coding sequence is TGTGCCTGGACCGGGGACAGGGGCGACTATGGCTACACCTTC. It translates to CAWTGDRGDYGYTF. Full variable domain (outside the CDR3, taken from reference TRBV30 and TRBJ1-2): SQTIHQWPATLVQPVGSPLSLECTVEGTSNPNLYWYRQAAGRGLQLLFYSVGIGQISSEVPQNLSASRPQDRQFILSSKKLLLSDSGFYLCAWTGDRGDYGYTFGSGTRLTVV.

This chain connects TRBV2 to TRBJ1-5; D remains unclear. Germline values: CDR1 SNHLY, CDR2 FYNNEI. V shed 7 bases and J shed 1 base, with 11 bases lying between them. CDR3 size: 14 residues. This CDR3 is CASTPMGSNQPQHF. Written as DNA, the CDR3 is TGTGCCAGCACCCCAATGGGCAGCAATCAGCCCCAGCATTTT.

J is TRBJ2-7 and V is TRBV20-1, with unresolved D. Trimming took 3 bases from V and 0 from J, leaving 6 bases between them. This CDR3 region has 12 residues. Germline CDR1 and CDR2: DFQATT and SNEGSKA (reference sequence). The CDR3 here is CSASWASYEQYF. The CDR3 DNA reads as TGCAGTGCTAGTTGGGCCTCCTACGAGCAGTACTTC.

Concerning this clone itself: Other nucleotide sequences in the sample specify the same CDR3. The chain is built from TRBV19 and TRBJ2-5; D is unclear. V dropped 3 bases and J dropped 5 bases, with 4 bases sitting between them. The CDR3 has 11 amino acids. Germline-derived CDR1 and CDR2 are LNHDA and SQIVND (reference sequence). The DNA of the CDR3 is TGTGCCAGTAGTATTCGTGAGACCCAGTACTTC. Translated, it gives CASSIRETQYF.

This clone showed up just once. V is TRBV14 and J is TRBJ2-1; 10 positions match TRBD1. Germline CDR1 is SGHDN and CDR2 is FVKESK. CDR3 size: 14 residues. After removal of 4 bases from V and 13 bases from J, the junction contained 10 bases not matched to a gene. The CDR3 DNA reads TGTGCCAGCAGCCCAACGACAGGGGGCGCTTTTCAGTTCTTC. It specifies CASSPTTGGAFQFF.

The chain employs TRBV7-2 and TRBJ1-3; 8 bases match TRBD1. The CDR3 spans 17 residues. After removal of 1 base from V and 1 base from J, the junction contained 6 bases not matched to a gene. Germline CDR1 SGHTA, CDR2 FQGNSA. CDR3: CASSLEGTGASGNTIYF. The CDR3 coding sequence is TGTGCCAGCAGCTTAGAAGGGACAGGAGCATCTGGAAACACCATATATTTT.

About this clone: A single base separates this from a much larger clone, so it may be a read error. Other DNA variants within this sample encode the same CDR3. This CDR3 reads CASSFNYEQYF. CDR3 DNA: TGTGCCAGCAGTTTTAATTACGAGCAGTACTTC. The rearrangement links TRBV12-3 or TRBV12-4 to TRBJ2-7, with unresolved D. This CDR3 is built from 11 residues. Trimming took off 3 bases at V and 4 bases at J, with 4 bases between the two ends.

The chain combines TRBV6-5 with TRBJ2-7; D might be TRBD2 (6 bases). V was pared by 3 bases and J by 6 bases, with 18 bases between. The CDR3 is made up of 15 amino acids. Germline CDR1 and CDR2: MNHEY and SVGAGI. The CDR3 sequence: CASSYMSGRTIEQYF. The CDR3 DNA is TGTGCCAGCAGTTATATGTCAGGGAGGACTATCGAGCAGTACTTC.

Concerning this clone itself: Different DNA sequences within this sample yield the same CDR3. The chain links TRBV7-9 to TRBJ1-2; possible D gene TRBD1, 6 bases. The CDR3 runs 14 residues. Trimming removed 0 bases at V and 4 bases at J, with 9 bases between. CDR1 SEHNR and CDR2 FQNEAQ come from the germline V gene (reference sequence). This chain's CDR3 is CASSLAQGIYGYTF. The CDR3 DNA follows: TGTGCCAGCAGCTTAGCGCAGGGGATCTATGGCTACACCTTC.

V gene TRBV14 combines with J gene TRBJ2-3, with 7 bases aligning to TRBD2. This CDR3 has 15 residues. Per the germline V gene, CDR1 is SGHDN and CDR2 is FVKESK. The junction had 5 bases not matched to a gene; V was cut back by 3 bases and J by 2 bases. In DNA form, the CDR3 reads TGTGCCAGCAGCCACAGACTAGCTCCCACAGATACGCAGTATTTT. This gives the protein CASSHRLAPTDTQYF.

This clone came up once. The chain couples TRBV28 to TRBJ1-5; D not certain. This CDR3 is 14 amino acids long. CDR1 is MDHEN, CDR2 SYDVKM, per germline. V lost 3 bases and J lost 11, with 17 bases in between. CDR3 DNA: TGTGCCAGCAGTTTGTGGCAGGCTGGGCTCACCCAGCATTTT. Translation gives CASSLWQAGLTQHF.

The chain links TRBV7-2 to TRBJ2-2; 7 nucleotides agree with TRBD2. Germline assignment: CDR1 SGHTA and CDR2 FQGNSA. The J segment lost 3 bases and the V segment lost 0 bases, leaving 13 bases of the junction unmatched. The CDR3 is 19 amino acids. This CDR3 reads CASSLAWRELGGDTGELFF. The CDR3 DNA follows: TGTGCCAGCAGCTTAGCGTGGCGGGAGTTGGGCGGGGACACCGGGGAGCTGTTTTTT.

The V call is TRBV4-1, the J call TRBJ2-7, with 7 bases aligning to TRBD2. In germline, CDR1 is MGHRA, CDR2 YSYEKL. Losses at the gene ends were 4 bases for V and 3 bases for J; bases not matched to a gene: 3. There are 13 residues in the CDR3. The CDR3 coding sequence is TGCGCCAGCAGCCTCGGGGAGGGCTACGAGCAGTACTTC. Its translation is CASSLGEGYEQYF.

The rearrangement links TRBV27 to TRBJ2-2; TRBD2 matches 13 bases. CDR3 length: 17 residues. Germline V lookup: CDR1 MNHEY, CDR2 SMNVEV (reference sequence). The ends lost 7 bases at V and 6 bases at J; junction bases unmatched: 11. The CDR3 sequence is CASTFTSGRAFAGELFF. For the CDR3, the DNA is TGTGCCAGCACCTTTACTAGCGGGAGGGCGTTCGCCGGGGAGCTGTTTTTT.

V usage is TRBV27 and J usage is TRBJ1-3; TRBD1 is a possible D gene (5 bases). Trimming shortened V by 2 bases and J by 2 bases, and 13 bases separated the two germline ends. CDR1 is MNHEY and CDR2 is SMNVEV in the germline V gene (reference sequence). The CDR3 has 16 amino acids. The chain's CDR3 is CASSLGRGVAGNTIYF. The CDR3 nucleotides read TGTGCCAGCAGTTTAGGGAGGGGAGTGGCTGGAAACACCATATATTTT.

CDR3 DNA sequence: TGTGCCATCAGTGCCCTACTAGCGGGAGGGCCCAATGAGCAGTTCTTC. Protein: CAISALLAGGPNEQFF. The chain employs TRBV10-3 and TRBJ2-1; 13 bases align to TRBD2. Germline lookup yields CDR1 ENHRY and CDR2 SYGVKD. The junction had 6 bases not matched to a gene; V was cut back by 4 bases and J by 6 bases. CDR3 length: 16 amino acids.

The V call is TRBV19, the J call TRBJ1-5; D might be TRBD1 (6 bases). The CDR3 has 14 residues. V was pared by 5 bases and J by 3 bases, with 11 bases between. Per the germline V gene, CDR1 is LNHDA and CDR2 is SQIVND (reference sequence). Written as DNA, the CDR3 is TGTGCCAGTAGTTCACAGGGTCTCAATCAGCCCCAGCATTTT. It encodes CASSSQGLNQPQHF.

The chain has TRBV24-1 and TRBJ2-1; D is perhaps TRBD1 (5 bases). Trimming stripped 3 bases from V and 7 bases from J, with 18 bases between. The length of the CDR3 is 16 residues. CDR1 and CDR2 from the germline V gene are KGHDR and SFDVKD. Here the CDR3 reads CATSDTAPGSGNEQFF. DNA for the CDR3: TGTGCCACCAGTGATACAGCGCCAGGGTCTGGGAATGAGCAGTTCTTC.

This clone occurred once. The J gene is TRBJ2-7, the V gene TRBV5-1; 8 bases fit TRBD1. The CDR3 runs to 14 residues. The J segment lost 5 bases and the V segment lost 5 bases, leaving 9 bases of the junction unmatched. Germline CDR1 is SGHRS and CDR2 is YFSETQ. This CDR3 reads CASSSGQGFDEQYF. The CDR3 coding sequence is TGCGCCAGCAGTTCTGGACAGGGATTTGACGAGCAGTACTTC.

The chain is built from TRBV4-1 and TRBJ2-3, with 7 bases aligning to TRBD2. The V gene end was trimmed by 4 bases and the J gene end by 0 bases; junction bases not matched to a gene: 16. Germline V gene lookup returns CDR1 MGHRA and CDR2 YSYEKL. There are 19 residues in the CDR3. This CDR3 reads CASSPAHRTGRGSTDTQYF. DNA of the CDR3: TGCGCCAGCAGCCCTGCCCATCGCACCGGGCGGGGGAGCACAGATACGCAGTATTTT.

The CDR3, as DNA: TGTGCCATCAGTACCGGGGGGGAAGAGACCCAGTACTTC. Amino acid sequence: CAISTGGEETQYF. This chain links TRBV10-3 with TRBJ2-5, with TRBD2 identical over 8 bases. In germline, CDR1 is ENHRY, CDR2 SYGVKD. The CDR3 spans 13 residues. The trim removed 5 bases at V and 3 bases at J, leaving 2 bases unmatched.

This rearrangement joins TRBV2 to TRBJ2-7; D possibly corresponds to TRBD1 (5 bases). V was pared by 6 bases and J by 4 bases, with 7 bases between. Germline values: CDR1 SNHLY, CDR2 FYNNEI. The CDR3 is 11 amino acids. In nucleotides, the CDR3 is TGTGCCAGCAGGGGGCTTTACGAGCAGTACTTC. This gives the protein CASRGLYEQYF.

The chain links TRBV30 to TRBJ1-2; no clear D gene. The CDR3 is 12 residues long. Trimming pared 4 bases from V and 3 bases from J, leaving 9 bases between. The germline V gene encodes CDR1 GTSNPN and CDR2 SVGIG (reference sequence). CDR3 sequence (DNA): TGTGCCTGGACCCCCTGGCACTATGGCTACACCTTC. Translation: CAWTPWHYGYTF.

V is TRBV5-4 and J is TRBJ2-7; 12 positions agree with TRBD2. Germline V gene lookup returns CDR1 SGHNT and CDR2 YYREEE (reference sequence). Losses at the gene ends were 0 bases for V and 4 bases for J; bases not matched to a gene: 5. The CDR3 is 16 amino acids. Here the CDR3 reads CASSLGQLAGGYEQYF. In DNA, the CDR3 is TGTGCCAGCAGCTTGGGCCAACTAGCGGGAGGTTACGAGCAGTACTTC.

This rearrangement joins TRBV5-4 to TRBJ2-7; the D gene is possibly TRBD2 (5 bases). The CDR3 contains 13 residues. The germline V gene encodes CDR1 SGHNT and CDR2 YYREEE (reference sequence). V was clipped by 2 bases and J by 5 bases, with 11 bases between them. The CDR3 here is CASSFEGVNEQYF. In nucleotides, the CDR3 is TGTGCCAGCAGCTTTGAGGGAGTCAACGAGCAGTACTTC.

The chain employs TRBV4-2 and TRBJ2-1; TRBD2 is a possible D gene (5 bases). The V gene lost 0 bases and the J gene lost 2 bases, with 17 bases spanning the gap. There are 18 residues in the CDR3. Germline CDR1 reads LGHNA; CDR2 reads YNFKEQ. The CDR3 nucleotides are TGTGCCAGCAGCCAAGAGCCATCCGGGATGAATACCTACAATGAGCAGTTCTTC. Translating gives CASSQEPSGMNTYNEQFF.

This clone was detected only once. The gene calls are TRBV2 and TRBJ2-6; 8 nucleotides align to TRBD1. Germline V gives CDR1 SNHLY, CDR2 FYNNEI. This CDR3 is built from 17 residues. The trim removed 4 bases at V and 0 bases at J, leaving 5 bases unmatched. CDR3 amino acids: CASSGGQGLSGANVLTF. In DNA, the CDR3 is TGTGCCAGCAGTGGCGGACAGGGTCTCTCTGGGGCCAACGTCCTGACTTTC.

This clone was observed once. This chain links TRBV5-1 with TRBJ1-2, with 10 bases lining up with TRBD1. The CDR3 runs to 15 residues. V gave up 4 bases and J gave up 5 bases; unmatched junction bases: 8. Germline V CDR1 and CDR2: SGHRS, YFSETQ. The CDR3 DNA sequence: TGCGCCAGCAGCCCTGGCCCGGGACAGGGGTATGGCTACACCTTC. Protein product: CASSPGPGQGYGYTF. Looking up the rest from reference TRBV5-1 and TRBJ1-2 gives the full variable domain: KAGVTQTPRYLIKTRGQQVTLSCSPISGHRSVSWYQQTPGQGLQFLFEYFSETQRNKGNFPGRFSGRQFSNSRSEMNVSTLELGDSALYLCASSPGPGQGYGYTFGSGTRLTVV.

CDR3 loop: CAWRPTVNSYEQYF. The CDR3 nucleotides are TGTGCCTGGAGGCCGACAGTTAACTCCTACGAGCAGTACTTC. This chain joins TRBV30 and TRBJ2-7, with D maybe TRBD1 (5 bases). The CDR3 length is 14 residues. Trimming took off 3 bases at V and 0 bases at J, with 12 bases between the two ends. Germline CDR1 is GTSNPN and CDR2 is SVGIG (reference sequence). Full variable domain (outside the CDR3, taken from reference TRBV30 and TRBJ2-7): SQTIHQWPATLVQPVGSPLSLECTVEGTSNPNLYWYRQAAGRGLQLLFYSVGIGQISSEVPQNLSASRPQDRQFILSSKKLLLSDSGFYLCAWRPTVNSYEQYFGPGTRLTVT.

This chain uses TRBV15 with TRBJ1-6, with D unresolved. The CDR3 loop spans 17 amino acids. Trimming shortened V by 1 base and J by 7 bases, and 17 bases separated the two germline ends. Per germline, CDR1 LNHNV and CDR2 YYDKDF (reference sequence). The chain's CDR3 is CATSRGGGSTANSPLHF. CDR3 sequence (DNA): TGTGCCACCAGCAGAGGGGGAGGCAGCACAGCCAATTCACCCCTCCACTTT.